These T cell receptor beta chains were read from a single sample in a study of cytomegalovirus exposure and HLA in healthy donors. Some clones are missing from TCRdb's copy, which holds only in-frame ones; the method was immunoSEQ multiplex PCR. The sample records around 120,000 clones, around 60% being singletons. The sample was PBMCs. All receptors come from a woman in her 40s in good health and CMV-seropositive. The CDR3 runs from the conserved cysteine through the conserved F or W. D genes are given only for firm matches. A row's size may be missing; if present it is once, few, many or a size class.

TGTGCCAGCAGCGACGGACTAGCGGGAGGGCGAGTCACCGGGGAGCTGTTTTTT,CASSDGLAGGRVTGELFF,TRBV9,TRBJ2-2,NA,18,TRBD2
TGTGCCAGCAGCCGGGAACGGGGCTATGGCTACACCTTC,CASSRERGYGYTF,TRBV6-5,TRBJ1-2,NA,13,NA
TGTGCCAGCAGTCGACCGGGGGGTTACTACGAGCAGTACTTC,CASSRPGGYYEQYF,TRBV6-5,TRBJ2-7,NA,14,TRBD2
TGTGCCAGTAGTCGTACAGGCCTTAATGAAAAACTGTTTTTT,CASSRTGLNEKLFF,TRBV19,TRBJ1-4,NA,14,NA
TGTGCCAGCAGCTTCGGTAGCGGGACGAACACCGGGGAGCTGTTTTTT,CASSFGSGTNTGELFF,TRBV5-8,TRBJ2-2,NA,16,TRBD2
TGTGCCAGCAGCTCCCCGGGACTCCCAGAGGGGCAGTACTTC,CASSSPGLPEGQYF,TRBV5-4,TRBJ2-7,NA,14,NA
TGCGCCAGCAGCCAACTAGCGGGAGGGGAGACCCAGTACTTC,CASSQLAGGETQYF,TRBV4-3,TRBJ2-5,NA,14,TRBD2
TGTGCCAGCAGTGACAGGGCAGGGTATGGCTACACCTTC,CASSDRAGYGYTF,TRBV27,TRBJ1-2,NA,13,TRBD1
TGCGCCAGCAGCTCCACAGGGGGGCCCTATGGCTACACCTTC,CASSSTGGPYGYTF,TRBV5-1,TRBJ1-2,NA,14,TRBD1
TGTGCCAGCAGTTCCCAACAGGGGGCTGAATACGAGCAGTACTTC,CASSSQQGAEYEQYF,TRBV28,TRBJ2-7,few,15,TRBD1
TGTGCCAGCAGGGGCTCCTCCTACGAGCAGTTCTTC,CASRGSSYEQFF,TRBV28,TRBJ2-1,NA,12,NA
TGTGCCAGCAGCTACTCTTACGGGACAGTAAGGGAAAAACTGTTTTTT,CASSYSYGTVREKLFF,TRBV28,TRBJ1-4,NA,16,TRBD1
TGCGCCAGCTCACCACCGAGCGGGTACCAAGAGACCCAGTACTTC,CASSPPSGYQETQYF,TRBV7-6,TRBJ2-5,NA,15,NA
TGTGCCAGCAGTGAAGGGGGGGTTAGCGGAACAGTCCAAGAGACCCAGTACTTC,CASSEGGVSGTVQETQYF,TRBV2,TRBJ2-5,NA,18,NA
TGTGCCAGCAGACGAGACAGGGTGGCATTCGAGCAGTACTTC,CASRRDRVAFEQYF,TRBV28,TRBJ2-7,few,14,TRBD1
TGTGCCAGCAGAGGTATAGGAATAGCGGAGAACACTGAAGCTTTCTTT,CASRGIGIAENTEAFF,TRBV27,TRBJ1-1,NA,16,NA
TGCGCCAGCAGCAAAACAGGGGGCGCACGAGATACTTTCTTT,CASSKTGGARDTFF,TRBV5-1,TRBJ1-1,NA,14,TRBD1
TGTGCCAGCAGCCTTAGCGGGAGGGCCTACGAGCAGTACTTC,CASSLSGRAYEQYF,TRBV7-9,TRBJ2-7,few,14,TRBD2
TGTGCCAGCAGCCTTAGCGGGAGCGACCACGAGCAGTACTTC,CASSLSGSDHEQYF,TRBV5-4,TRBJ2-7,once,14,TRBD2
TGTGCCAGCAGCTTAAGTGGGACTAGCGGCCCCTCACAGTTCTTC,CASSLSGTSGPSQFF,TRBV11-3,TRBJ2-1,NA,15,TRBD2